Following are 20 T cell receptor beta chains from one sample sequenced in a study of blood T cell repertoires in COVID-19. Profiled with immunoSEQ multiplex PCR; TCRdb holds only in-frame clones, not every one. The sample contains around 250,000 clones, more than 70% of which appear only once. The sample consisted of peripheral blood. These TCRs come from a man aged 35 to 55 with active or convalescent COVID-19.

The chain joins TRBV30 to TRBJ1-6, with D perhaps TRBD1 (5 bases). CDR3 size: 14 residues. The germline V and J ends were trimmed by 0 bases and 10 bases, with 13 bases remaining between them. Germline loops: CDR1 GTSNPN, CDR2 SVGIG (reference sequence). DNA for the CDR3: TGTGCCTGGAGTGTAATCGACAGTAAATCACCCCTCCACTTT. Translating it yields CAWSVIDSKSPLHF.

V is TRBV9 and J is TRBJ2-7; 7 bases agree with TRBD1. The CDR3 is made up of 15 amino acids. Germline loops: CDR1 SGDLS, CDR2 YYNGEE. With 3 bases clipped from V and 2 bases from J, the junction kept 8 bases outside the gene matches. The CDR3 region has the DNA TGTGCCAGCAGCGCAACGGGACAGAGACCCTACGAGCAGTACTTC. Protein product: CASSATGQRPYEQYF.

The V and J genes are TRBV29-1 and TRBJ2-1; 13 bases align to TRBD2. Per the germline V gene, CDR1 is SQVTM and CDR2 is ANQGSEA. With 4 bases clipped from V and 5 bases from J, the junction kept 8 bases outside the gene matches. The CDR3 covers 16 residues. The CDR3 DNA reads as TGCAGCGTTGTTGGACTAGCGGGAGTATCAGACAATGAGCAGTTCTTC. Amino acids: CSVVGLAGVSDNEQFF.

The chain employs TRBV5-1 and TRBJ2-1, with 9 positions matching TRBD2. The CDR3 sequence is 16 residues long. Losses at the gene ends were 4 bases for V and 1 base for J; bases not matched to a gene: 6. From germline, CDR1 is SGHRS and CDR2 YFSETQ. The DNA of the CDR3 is TGCGCCAGCAGCCGCTCGGCGGGAGGGTCCTACAATGAGCAGTTCTTC. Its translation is CASSRSAGGSYNEQFF.

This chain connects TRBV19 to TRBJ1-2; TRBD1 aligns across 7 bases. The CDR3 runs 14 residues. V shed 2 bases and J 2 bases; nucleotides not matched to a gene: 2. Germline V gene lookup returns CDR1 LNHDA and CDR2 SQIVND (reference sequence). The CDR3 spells CASSITGANYGYTF. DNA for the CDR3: TGTGCCAGTAGTATAACAGGGGCGAACTATGGCTACACCTTC.

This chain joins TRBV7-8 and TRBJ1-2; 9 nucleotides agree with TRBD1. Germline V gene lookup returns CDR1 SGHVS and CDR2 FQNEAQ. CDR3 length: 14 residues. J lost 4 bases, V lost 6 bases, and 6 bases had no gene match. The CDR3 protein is CASRRPGQGYGYTF. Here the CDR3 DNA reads TGTGCCAGCAGACGACCGGGACAGGGCTATGGCTACACCTTC.

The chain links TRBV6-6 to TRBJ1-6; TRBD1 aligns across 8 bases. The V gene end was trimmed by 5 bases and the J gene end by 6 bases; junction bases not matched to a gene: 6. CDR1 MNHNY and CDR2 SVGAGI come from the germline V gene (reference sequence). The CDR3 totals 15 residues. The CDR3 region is CASSIAQGGNSPLHF. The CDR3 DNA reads TGTGCCAGCAGTATAGCACAGGGGGGTAATTCACCCCTCCACTTT.

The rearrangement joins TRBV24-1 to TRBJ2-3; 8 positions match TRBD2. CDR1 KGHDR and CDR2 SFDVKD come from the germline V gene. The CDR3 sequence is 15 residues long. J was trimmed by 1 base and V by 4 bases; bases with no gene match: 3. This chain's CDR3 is CATSEAGVGTDTQYF. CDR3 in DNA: TGTGCCACCAGTGAAGCGGGAGTGGGCACAGATACGCAGTATTTT.

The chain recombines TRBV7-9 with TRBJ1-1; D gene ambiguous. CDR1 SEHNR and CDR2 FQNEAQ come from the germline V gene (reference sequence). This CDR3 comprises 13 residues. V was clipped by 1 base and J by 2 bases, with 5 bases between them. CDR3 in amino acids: CASSLDPNTEAFF. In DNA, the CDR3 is TGTGCCAGCAGCTTAGATCCTAACACTGAAGCTTTCTTT.

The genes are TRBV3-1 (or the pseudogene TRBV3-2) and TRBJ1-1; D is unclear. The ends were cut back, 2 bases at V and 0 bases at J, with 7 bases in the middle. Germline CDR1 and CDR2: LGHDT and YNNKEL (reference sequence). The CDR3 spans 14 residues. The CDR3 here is CASSQPNVNTEAFF. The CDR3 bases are TGTGCCAGCAGCCAACCTAACGTGAACACTGAAGCTTTCTTT.

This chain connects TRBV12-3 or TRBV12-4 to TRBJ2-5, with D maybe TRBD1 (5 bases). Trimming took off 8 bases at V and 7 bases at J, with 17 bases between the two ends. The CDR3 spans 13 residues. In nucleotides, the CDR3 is TGTGCCAGCTTAGACAGTGCTTCACGGACCCAGTACTTC. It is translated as CASLDSASRTQYF.

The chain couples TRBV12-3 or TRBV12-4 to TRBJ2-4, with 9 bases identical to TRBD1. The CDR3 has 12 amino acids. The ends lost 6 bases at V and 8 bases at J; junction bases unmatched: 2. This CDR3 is CASSRDRDIQYF. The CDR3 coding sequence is TGTGCCAGCAGCCGGGACAGGGACATTCAGTACTTC.

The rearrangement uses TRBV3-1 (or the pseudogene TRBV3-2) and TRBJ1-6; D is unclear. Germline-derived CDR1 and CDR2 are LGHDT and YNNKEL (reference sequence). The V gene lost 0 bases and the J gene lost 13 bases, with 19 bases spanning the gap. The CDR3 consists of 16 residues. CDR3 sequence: CASSQDPPPTSSPLHF. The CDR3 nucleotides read TGTGCCAGCAGCCAAGATCCCCCCCCTACGTCCTCGCCCCTCCACTTT.

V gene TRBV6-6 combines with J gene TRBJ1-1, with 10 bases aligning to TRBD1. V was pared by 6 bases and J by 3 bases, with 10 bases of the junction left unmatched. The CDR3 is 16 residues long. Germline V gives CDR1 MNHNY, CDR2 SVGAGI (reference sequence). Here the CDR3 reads CASRWPGQGSYTEAFF. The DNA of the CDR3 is TGTGCCAGCAGGTGGCCGGGACAGGGGTCTTACACTGAAGCTTTCTTT.

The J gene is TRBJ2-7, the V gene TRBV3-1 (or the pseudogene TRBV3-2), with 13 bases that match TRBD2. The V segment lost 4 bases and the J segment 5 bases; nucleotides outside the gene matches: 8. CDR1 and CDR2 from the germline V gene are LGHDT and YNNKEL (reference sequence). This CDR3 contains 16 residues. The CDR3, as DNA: TGTGCCAGCAGCCGCGAAAGACTAGCGGGAGGAAACGAGCAGTACTTC. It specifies CASSRERLAGGNEQYF.

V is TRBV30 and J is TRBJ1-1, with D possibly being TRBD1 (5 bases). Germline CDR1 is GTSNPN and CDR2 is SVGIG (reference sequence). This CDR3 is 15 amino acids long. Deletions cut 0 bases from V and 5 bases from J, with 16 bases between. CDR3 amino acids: CAWSVESGVGTEAFF. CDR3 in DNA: TGTGCCTGGAGTGTGGAGTCGGGGGTTGGGACTGAAGCTTTCTTT.

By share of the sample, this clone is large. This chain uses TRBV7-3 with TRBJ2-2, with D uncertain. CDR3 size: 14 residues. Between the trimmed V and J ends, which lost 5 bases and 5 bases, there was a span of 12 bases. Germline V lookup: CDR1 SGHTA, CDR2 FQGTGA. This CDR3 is CASSHTDLTGELFF. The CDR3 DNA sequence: TGTGCCAGCAGCCATACCGACTTAACCGGGGAGCTGTTTTTT.

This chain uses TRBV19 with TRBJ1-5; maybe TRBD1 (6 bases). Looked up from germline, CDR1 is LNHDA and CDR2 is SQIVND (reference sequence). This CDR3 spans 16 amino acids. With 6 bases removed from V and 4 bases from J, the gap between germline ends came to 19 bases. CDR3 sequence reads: CASSKFTGPANQPQHF. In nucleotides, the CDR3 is TGTGCCAGTAGCAAATTTACAGGGCCGGCGAATCAGCCCCAGCATTTT.

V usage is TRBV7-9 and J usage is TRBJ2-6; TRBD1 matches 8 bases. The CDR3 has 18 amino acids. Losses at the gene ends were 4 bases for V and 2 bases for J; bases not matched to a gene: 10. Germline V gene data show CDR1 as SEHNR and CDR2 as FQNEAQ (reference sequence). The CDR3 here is CASSSPSGGRAGANVLTF. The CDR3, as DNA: TGTGCCAGCAGCTCGCCCTCAGGGGGCAGGGCTGGGGCCAACGTCCTGACTTTC.

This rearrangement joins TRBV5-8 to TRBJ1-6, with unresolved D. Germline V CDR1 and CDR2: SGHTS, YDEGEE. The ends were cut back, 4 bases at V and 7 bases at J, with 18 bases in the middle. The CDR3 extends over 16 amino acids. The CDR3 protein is CASSGWPWPGNSPLHF. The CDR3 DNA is TGTGCCAGCAGCGGATGGCCTTGGCCGGGGAATTCACCCCTCCACTTT.